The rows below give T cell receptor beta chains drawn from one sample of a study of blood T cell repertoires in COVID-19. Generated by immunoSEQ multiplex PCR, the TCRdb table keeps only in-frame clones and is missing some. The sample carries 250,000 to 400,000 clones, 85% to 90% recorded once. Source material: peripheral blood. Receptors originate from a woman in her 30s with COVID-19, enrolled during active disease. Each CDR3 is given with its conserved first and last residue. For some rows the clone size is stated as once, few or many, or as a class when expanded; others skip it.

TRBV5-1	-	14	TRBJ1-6	CASSIGTGASPLHF
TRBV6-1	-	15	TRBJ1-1	CASGDRGSMNTEAFF
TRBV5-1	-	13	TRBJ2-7	CATSRDSTYEQYF
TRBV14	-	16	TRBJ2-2	CASSSSLGGNTGELFF
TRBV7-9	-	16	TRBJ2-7	CASSLALAGGSREQYF
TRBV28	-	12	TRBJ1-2	CASTRDTYGYTF
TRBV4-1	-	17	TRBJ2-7	CASSHVLRDRSPYEQYF
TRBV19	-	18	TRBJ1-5	CASSIVGQGIVGNQPQHF
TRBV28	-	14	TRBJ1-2	CASNLGQEYGGYTF
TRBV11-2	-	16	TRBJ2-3	CASSLVAGGSTDTQYF
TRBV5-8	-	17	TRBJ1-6	CASSFNPGQLPNSPLHF
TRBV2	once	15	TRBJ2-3	CASSEGPPSTDTQYF
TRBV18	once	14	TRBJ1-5	CASSPSGGGQPQHF
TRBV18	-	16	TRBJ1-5	CASSPPGPSGNQPQHF
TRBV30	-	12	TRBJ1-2	CAWRVENYGYTF
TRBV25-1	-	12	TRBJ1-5	CASSDDSQPQHF
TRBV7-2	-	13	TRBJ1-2	CASSSGSPYGYTF
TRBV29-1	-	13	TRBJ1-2	CSVEESANYGYTF
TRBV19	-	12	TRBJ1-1	CASTPGNTEAFF
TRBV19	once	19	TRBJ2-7	CASSAPPPAGLPAVYEQYF
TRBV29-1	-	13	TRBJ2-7	CSVEHDSTYEQYF
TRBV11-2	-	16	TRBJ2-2	CASSLFSGSESGELFF
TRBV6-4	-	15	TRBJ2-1	CASRPTSSSYNEQFF
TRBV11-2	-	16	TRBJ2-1	CASSLDQGSVYNEQFF
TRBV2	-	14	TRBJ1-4	CASSEVQKNEKLFF
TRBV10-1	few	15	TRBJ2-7	CASMTMTGVPYEQYF
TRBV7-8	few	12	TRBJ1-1	CASSFTGAEAFF
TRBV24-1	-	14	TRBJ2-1	CATSDPGRGNEQFF
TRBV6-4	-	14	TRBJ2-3	CASSVSGGTDTQYF
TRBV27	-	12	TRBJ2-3	CASSHTPDTQYF
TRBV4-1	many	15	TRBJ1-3	CASSQVGDRGNTIYF
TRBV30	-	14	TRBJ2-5	CASHEGSGQGAQYF
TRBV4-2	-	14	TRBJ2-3	CASSQEGRGTTQYF
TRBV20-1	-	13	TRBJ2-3	CSASLAGEDTQYF
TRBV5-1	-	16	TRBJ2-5	CASSSWGTGTMETQYF
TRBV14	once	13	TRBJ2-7	CASSQGARLGQYF
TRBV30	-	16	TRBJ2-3	CAWSVQIAGGSDTQYF
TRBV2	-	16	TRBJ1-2	CASRGQGALIDYGYTF
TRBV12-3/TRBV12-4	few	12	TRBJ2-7	CASSSQGYEQYF
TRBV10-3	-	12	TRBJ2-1	CAISDSYNEQFF
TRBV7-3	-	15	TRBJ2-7	CASSPGGGLGHEQYF
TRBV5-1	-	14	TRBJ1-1	CASSLGGQITEAFF
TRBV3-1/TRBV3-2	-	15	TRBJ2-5	CASGTGTGIGETQYF
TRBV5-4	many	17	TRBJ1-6	CASSWRTGAGSNSPLHF
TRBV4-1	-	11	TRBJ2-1	CASSQVNEQFF
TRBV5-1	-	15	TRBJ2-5	CASSTPGAGQETQYF
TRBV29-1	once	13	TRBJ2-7	CSVDKQGSYEQYF
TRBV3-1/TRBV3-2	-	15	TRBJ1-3	CASSHQDFSGNTIYF
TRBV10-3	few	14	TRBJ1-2	CAISESAGAEGYTF
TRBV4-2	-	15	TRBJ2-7	CASSRAGTGSGEQYF
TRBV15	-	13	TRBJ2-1	CATNLAGVGEQFF
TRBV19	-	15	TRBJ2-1	CASSVTGGLLNEQFF
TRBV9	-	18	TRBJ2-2	CASSVARQGAGGTGELFF
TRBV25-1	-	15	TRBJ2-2	CASSVGAAHTGELFF
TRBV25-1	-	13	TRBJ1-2	CASRDRDRSGYTF
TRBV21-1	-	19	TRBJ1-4	CASSFSKILSSTTNEKLFF
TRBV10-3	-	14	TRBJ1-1	CAIREDRGGTEAFF